The 22 T cell receptor beta chains reported below all come from one sample, sequenced in a study of Ad26.COV2.S vaccination and SARS-CoV-2 variants. As to treatment: 15 to 20 received Ad26.COV2.S at low or high dose, single or two shots; several received placebo; per-sample allocation not given. Material that was analyzed had been drawn on day 63 after the first vaccine or placebo injection. The protocol was immunoSEQ multiplex PCR, while the TCRdb copy is restricted to in-frame clones and leaves out a portion. Of about 400,000 clones detected, about nine tenths appear once; the ten largest clones hold around 1.7%. The specimen comprised peripheral blood, sampled in a trial of Ad26.COV2.S vaccine versus placebo. The receptors shown here come from a person between 18 and 65 years old who received the Ad26.COV2.S COVID-19 vaccine or a placebo.

The chain is built from TRBV7-8 and TRBJ1-1; no clear D gene. CDR1 SGHVS and CDR2 FQNEAQ come from the germline V gene. V was shortened by 4 bases and J by 2 bases, with 20 bases between the two germline ends. This CDR3 comprises 17 residues. CDR3 sequence: CASSSIVPGKGNTEAFF. CDR3 in DNA: TGTGCCAGCAGCTCAATCGTACCTGGGAAAGGCAACACTGAAGCTTTCTTT.

The CDR3 bases are TGCGCCAGCAGCCAAGATTATAGAAGCGGTCCTTGGCTGTTCTTC. This translates into CASSQDYRSGPWLFF. This chain joins TRBV4-3 and TRBJ2-1; a weak D match, TRBD2 (5 bases). V was shortened by 0 bases and J by 15 bases, with 21 bases between the two germline ends. The CDR3 runs 15 residues. CDR1 and CDR2 (germline): LGHNA, YSLEER.

This rearrangement joins TRBV6-2 or TRBV6-3 to TRBJ2-7; the D gene is possibly TRBD2 (5 bases). The CDR3 is 11 amino acids. The germline V gene has CDR1 MNHEY and CDR2 SVGEGT. V gave up 4 bases and J gave up 5 bases, with 6 bases separating them. CDR3 bases: TGTGCCAGCAGTTTGCGGGACGAGCAGTACTTC. This sequence encodes CASSLRDEQYF.

In this sample, this clone turned up once. J is TRBJ1-3 and V is TRBV9; D uncertain. V was trimmed by 4 bases and J by 4 bases, leaving 18 bases between them. The CDR3 has 16 residues. Looked up from germline, CDR1 is SGDLS and CDR2 is YYNGEE. The CDR3 DNA is TGTGCCAGCAGCATAGGCGTGGCAGAACAGGGAAACACCATATATTTT. Encoded protein: CASSIGVAEQGNTIYF.

In nucleotides, the CDR3 is TGTGCCAGCAGCGGCGGGACTAGCGGGGGGGCCGTCCAGTATTTT. Protein: CASSGGTSGGAVQYF. The chain employs TRBV6-2 or TRBV6-3 and TRBJ2-3; 16 nucleotides match TRBD2. Germline CDR1 reads MNHEY; CDR2 reads SVGEGT. J was trimmed by 12 bases and V by 6 bases; bases with no gene match: 9. The CDR3 sequence is 15 residues long.

This sequence joins TRBV19 and TRBJ2-7; no reliable D call. This CDR3 spans 12 amino acids. Per germline, CDR1 LNHDA and CDR2 SQIVND (reference sequence). V was clipped by 4 bases and J by 1 base, with 5 bases between them. For the CDR3, the DNA is TGTGCCAGTAGTAGCGGATCCTACGAGCAGTACTTC. The encoded protein is CASSSGSYEQYF.

The chain joins TRBV18 to TRBJ2-1; 11 nucleotides match TRBD2. This CDR3 spans 15 amino acids. Germline lookup yields CDR1 KGHSH and CDR2 LQKENI. The ends lost 3 bases at V and 9 bases at J; junction bases unmatched: 7. The CDR3 here is CASSPIAGGPSEQFF. Written as DNA, the CDR3 is TGTGCCAGCTCACCGATAGCGGGGGGGCCAAGTGAGCAGTTCTTC.

This chain joins TRBV2 and TRBJ2-3; tentatively, D is TRBD1 (6 bases). The CDR3 runs 15 residues. Germline V gene data show CDR1 as SNHLY and CDR2 as FYNNEI. With 11 bases removed from V and 4 bases from J, the gap between germline ends came to 22 bases. CDR3 loop: CAFRFWGPGADTQYF. The CDR3 coding sequence is TGTGCCTTCCGCTTTTGGGGGCCCGGAGCAGATACGCAGTATTTT.

The genes are TRBV11-3 and TRBJ1-1, with D hard to call. CDR3 length equals 13 residues. Germline assignment: CDR1 SGHNT and CDR2 YENEEA. V gave up 3 bases and J gave up 1 base, with 6 bases separating them. The DNA for the CDR3 is TGTGCCAGCAGCTTGACGGGGAACACTGAAGCTTTCTTT. Amino acid sequence: CASSLTGNTEAFF.

The CDR3 bases are TGTGCCAGCAGTCCGACACAGGGCTTAAGGCAGTTCTTC. Amino acid sequence: CASSPTQGLRQFF. V gene TRBV6-5 combines with J gene TRBJ2-1, with D perhaps matching TRBD1 (6 bases). With 5 bases removed from V and 12 bases from J, the gap between germline ends came to 17 bases. The CDR3 is made up of 13 amino acids. Germline-derived CDR1 and CDR2 are MNHEY and SVGAGI.

This clone was picked up one time. This chain connects TRBV6-5 to TRBJ1-2, with D possibly being TRBD1 (6 bases). The germline V and J ends were trimmed by 8 bases and 4 bases, with 11 bases remaining between them. Per germline, CDR1 MNHEY and CDR2 SVGAGI. The CDR3 has 12 amino acids. The CDR3 DNA follows: TGTGCCAGCGGCGGGGGCGTCTATGGCTACACCTTC. Amino acids: CASGGGVYGYTF.

The genes are TRBV18 and TRBJ2-7, with TRBD1 as a possible D gene (6 bases). The ends were cut back, 6 bases at V and 3 bases at J, with 15 bases in the middle. The germline V gene encodes CDR1 KGHSH and CDR2 LQKENI. The CDR3 contains 14 residues. CDR3 sequence: CASSPDRSLYEQYF. In DNA, the CDR3 is TGTGCCAGCTCGCCAGACAGGTCCCTCTACGAGCAGTACTTC. Full variable domain (missing parts from reference TRBV18 and TRBJ2-7): NAGVMQNPRHLVRRRGQEARLRCSPMKGHSHVYWYRQLPEEGLKFMVYLQKENIIDESGMPKERFSAEFPKEGPSILRIQQVVRGDSAAYFCASSPDRSLYEQYFGPGTRLTVT.

The chain combines TRBV7-9 with TRBJ2-7; D is uncertain. Deletions cut 5 bases from V and 3 bases from J, with 11 bases between. CDR1 is SEHNR, CDR2 FQNEAQ, per germline (reference sequence). The CDR3 runs to 13 residues. The CDR3 loop is CASSPQLGYEQYF. The CDR3 DNA sequence: TGTGCCAGCAGCCCCCAACTGGGCTACGAGCAGTACTTC.

The chain carries TRBV5-4 and TRBJ1-1; 7 bases fit TRBD1. The V and J ends lost 6 bases and 1 base, in that order; junction bases with no gene match: 3. The CDR3 is 13 residues long. Germline assignment: CDR1 SGHNT and CDR2 YYREEE (reference sequence). In nucleotides, the CDR3 is TGTGCCAGCACCTGGACAGGGAACACTGAAGCTTTCTTT. Translated, it gives CASTWTGNTEAFF.

This clone appeared a few times. The chain links TRBV6-1 to TRBJ2-2; D possibly uses TRBD1 or TRBD2 (6 bases each). Trimming pared 6 bases from V and 4 bases from J, leaving 18 bases between. Germline values: CDR1 MNHNS, CDR2 SASEGT. The CDR3 contains 16 residues. The CDR3 spells CASREREQGGTGELFF. The CDR3 DNA reads TGTGCCAGCAGGGAAAGAGAACAGGGAGGCACCGGGGAGCTGTTTTTT.

J is TRBJ1-4 and V is TRBV6-5, with 8 bases fitting TRBD1. Germline V lookup: CDR1 MNHEY, CDR2 SVGAGI. V trimming: 10 bases; J trimming: 7 bases; junction bases outside the gene matches: 14. The CDR3 is 15 residues long. Here the CDR3 reads CATQTPGQGSEKLFF. CDR3 nucleotide sequence: TGTGCCACTCAAACCCCCGGACAGGGTAGTGAAAAACTGTTTTTT.

The chain joins TRBV21-1 to TRBJ2-6; TRBD1, the D gene given by the table, was not confirmed from the DNA. TRBV21-1 is described as a pseudogene. There are 18 residues in the CDR3. CDR3 loop: CASTSRDREISGANVLTF. The DNA for the CDR3 is TGTGCCAGCACCAGTCGGGACAGAGAAATCTCTGGGGCCAACGTCCTGACTTTC.

The chain recombines TRBV5-1 with TRBJ2-1; 7 nucleotides agree with TRBD1. V trimming: 1 base; J trimming: 5 bases; junction bases outside the gene matches: 12. Germline assignment: CDR1 SGHRS and CDR2 YFSETQ. The CDR3 totals 17 residues. The CDR3 DNA sequence: TGCGCCAGCAGCTTGTGGGGACAGACGAATCGGAACAATGAGCAGTTCTTC. Its protein product is CASSLWGQTNRNNEQFF.

V usage is TRBV5-1 and J usage is TRBJ1-5; tentative D call: TRBD1 (5 bases). V lost 0 bases to trimming and J lost 3 bases, with 10 bases between them. The germline V gene has CDR1 SGHRS and CDR2 YFSETQ. The length of the CDR3 is 15 residues. CDR3 amino acids: CASSLAGLDNQPQHF. DNA of the CDR3: TGCGCCAGCAGCTTGGCGGGACTAGACAATCAGCCCCAGCATTTT.

J is TRBJ2-7 and V is TRBV6-2 or TRBV6-3; D gene ambiguous. Germline loops: CDR1 MNHEY, CDR2 SVGEGT. V lost 4 bases, J lost 2 bases, and 6 bases lay in between. The length of the CDR3 is 12 residues. The CDR3 DNA reads as TGTGCCAGCAGTTCCCACCCCTACGAGCAGTACTTC. Residues: CASSSHPYEQYF.

The chain couples TRBV29-1 to TRBJ2-7; TRBD1 agrees at 9 bases. From germline, CDR1 is SQVTM and CDR2 ANQGSEA. CDR3 length: 14 residues. J gave up 0 bases and V 6 bases, and 6 bases lay outside the gene matches. This CDR3 reads CSVEGQGGSYEQYF. The CDR3 bases are TGCAGCGTAGAGGGACAGGGCGGCTCCTACGAGCAGTACTTC.

V usage is TRBV19 and J usage is TRBJ1-4; 10 bases agree with TRBD1. Germline loops: CDR1 LNHDA, CDR2 SQIVND (reference sequence). With 3 bases clipped from V and 11 bases from J, the junction kept 9 bases outside the gene matches. The CDR3 length is 15 residues. The CDR3 spells CASSMVGTGEEKLFF. The CDR3 DNA is TGTGCCAGTAGTATGGTGGGGACAGGGGAGGAGAAACTGTTTTTT.